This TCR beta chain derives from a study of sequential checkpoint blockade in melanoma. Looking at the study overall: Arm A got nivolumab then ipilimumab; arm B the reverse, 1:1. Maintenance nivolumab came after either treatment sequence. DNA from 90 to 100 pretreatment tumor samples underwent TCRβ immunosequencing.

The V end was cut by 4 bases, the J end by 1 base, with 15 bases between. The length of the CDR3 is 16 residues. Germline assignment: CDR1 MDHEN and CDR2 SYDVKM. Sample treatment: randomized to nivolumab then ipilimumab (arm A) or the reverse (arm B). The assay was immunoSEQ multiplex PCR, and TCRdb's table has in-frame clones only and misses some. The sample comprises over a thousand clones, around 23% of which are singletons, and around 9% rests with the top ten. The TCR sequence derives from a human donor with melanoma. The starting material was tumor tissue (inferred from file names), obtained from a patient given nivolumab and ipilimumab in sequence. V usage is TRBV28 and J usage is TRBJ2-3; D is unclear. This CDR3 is CASSSTSDGRTDTQYF. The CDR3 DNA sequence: TGTGCCAGCAGTTCCACCTCGGACGGACGCACAGATACGCAGTATTTT.